This TCR beta chain was sequenced in a study of OX40 agonist ivuxolimab in advanced cancers. On the study more broadly: Age averaged around 60 years (range about 20 to 79), and around 78% were male. Partial responses were recorded for three patients, including one with hepatocellular carcinoma and two with cutaneous melanoma.

At baseline, cycle 4 day 1, and cycle 7 day 1, blood was sampled. Germline assignment: CDR1 SNHLY and CDR2 FYNNEI. CDR3 length: 15 amino acids. Unmatched junction bases numbered 11, after V lost 6 bases and J lost 5 bases. Generated by immunoSEQ multiplex PCR, the TCRdb table keeps only in-frame clones and is missing some. The sample consists of 55,000 to 70,000 clones, about 83% of them appearing once. The J gene is TRBJ2-7, the V gene TRBV2; 9 bases agree with TRBD2. Specimen: CD4+ or CD8+ T cells sorted from blood, collected in a trial of the OX40 agonist ivuxolimab. The sequence was collected from an adult with an advanced solid tumor such as melanoma, head and neck, liver or kidney cancer. The DNA for the CDR3 is TGTGCCAGCAGATTCACGGGACTAGCTAGCCACGAGCAGTACTTC. Its translation is CASRFTGLASHEQYF. The complete variable domain, with remaining parts taken from reference TRBV2 and TRBJ2-7, reads EPEVTQTPSHQVTQMGQEVILRCVPISNHLYFYWYRQILGQKVEFLVSFYNNEISEKSEIFDDQFSVERPDGSNFTLKIRSTKLEDSAMYFCASRFTGLASHEQYFGPGTRLTVT.